Each of the 30 T cell receptor beta chains below was sequenced from the same sample in a study of low-dose radiotherapy and immunotherapy resistance in tumors. Regarding time point: before trial treatment. Covering alpha and beta chains, TRAV- and TRBV-specific primers were used for the first-strand cDNA. TCRs were amplified for approximately 21 PCR cycles with a constant-region primer and V-primer adapter. One entry per CDR3 protein results from TCRdb running MiXCR on the reads. The sample gives tens of thousands of distinct CDR3 sequences, approximately 20% of which show up once; about 5.5% is in the top ten. This specimen consisted of PBMCs, obtained before treatment. The receptors come from a male donor with prostate cancer.

This clonotype was seen only a few times. This chain joins TRBV6-5 and TRBJ2-1, with no clear D. Trimming took 0 bases from V and 2 from J, leaving 2 bases between them. The CDR3 has 13 amino acids. Germline-derived CDR1 and CDR2 are MNHEY and SVGAGI. As DNA, the CDR3 is TGTGCCAGCAGTTACTCGGCCTACAATGAGCAGTTCTTC. As protein: CASSYSAYNEQFF.

At least ten counts were recorded for this clonotype. V usage is TRBV6-2 or TRBV6-3 and J usage is TRBJ1-5, with D possibly being TRBD1 (5 bases). The CDR3 is made up of 18 amino acids. Germline CDR1 MNHEY, CDR2 SVGEGT. Deletions cut 2 bases from V and 6 bases from J, with 23 bases between. CDR3 sequence (DNA): TGTGCCAGCAGTTACCGAACCTTTGCGGGGGGTGATGGTCAGCCCCAGCATTTT. Translation: CASSYRTFAGGDGQPQHF.

Details on this clonotype: A far larger clone is one nucleotide away, so this likely arose from a read error. This sequence joins TRBV10-3 and TRBJ2-4; D not certain. V was clipped by 6 bases and J by 0 bases, with 12 bases between them. CDR3 size: 15 residues. Per germline, CDR1 ENHRY and CDR2 SYGVKD. CDR3 in DNA: TGTGCCATCAGGAAGGAGCCTCTAGCCAAAAACATTCAGTACTTC. This codes for CAIRKEPLAKNIQYF.

Many counts were recorded for this clonotype. V usage is TRBV28 and J usage is TRBJ2-4; D perhaps matches TRBD1 (6 bases). The CDR3 length is 15 residues. Between the trimmed V and J ends, which lost 5 bases and 0 bases, there was a span of 11 bases. CDR1 is MDHEN, CDR2 SYDVKM, per germline. The CDR3 here is CASSITGLAKNIQYF. The CDR3 coding sequence is TGTGCCAGCAGTATTACAGGGCTAGCCAAAAACATTCAGTACTTC.

The CDR3 sequence: CASFRGGLYNEQFF. In DNA form, the CDR3 reads TGTGCCAGTTTCCGCGGGGGGCTATACAATGAGCAGTTCTTC. The V and J genes are TRBV6-2 or TRBV6-3 and TRBJ2-1, with 8 positions matching TRBD2. V shed 9 bases, J shed 4 bases, and the junction held 8 bases outside the gene matches. Germline loops: CDR1 MNHEY, CDR2 SVGEGT. This CDR3 has 14 residues.

This clonotype was seen ten or more times. The chain couples TRBV6-2 or TRBV6-3 to TRBJ1-3; D might be TRBD1 (6 bases). The CDR3 loop spans 15 amino acids. V was pared by 5 bases and J by 2 bases, with 13 bases between. The V gene's germline CDR1 is MNHEY and CDR2 SVGEGT. The CDR3 spells CASSGRRGAGNTIYF. The DNA for the CDR3 is TGTGCCAGCAGTGGCCGCAGGGGCGCTGGAAACACCATATATTTT.

This clonotype was recorded at least ten times. The chain carries TRBV4-3 and TRBJ2-3; 8 nucleotides align to TRBD2. CDR3 length: 17 residues. CDR1 is LGHNA and CDR2 is YSLEER in the germline V gene. V gave up 4 bases and J gave up 2 bases; unmatched junction bases: 11. CDR3 sequence: CASSRNLAGRTTDTQYF. The CDR3 DNA sequence: TGCGCCAGCAGCCGAAATTTAGCGGGGAGAACCACAGATACGCAGTATTTT.

This clonotype was observed many times. The chain uses TRBV7-2 and TRBJ2-5; TRBD2 agrees at 11 bases. Trimming cost V 5 bases and J 2 bases; bases outside gene matches: 7. The CDR3 consists of 16 residues. The V gene's germline CDR1 is SGHTA and CDR2 FQGNSA. The CDR3 loop is CASSPELAGVQETQYF. In DNA, the CDR3 is TGTGCCAGCAGCCCTGAACTAGCGGGGGTTCAAGAGACCCAGTACTTC.

Ten or more counts support this clonotype. The chain has TRBV3-1 and TRBJ2-5; D is unclear. The length of the CDR3 is 14 residues. V gave up 8 bases and J gave up 2 bases, with 15 bases separating them. Germline V gene sequence: CDR1 LGHDT, CDR2 YNNKEL (reference sequence). The CDR3: CASRLTGTQETQYF. The DNA for the CDR3 is TGTGCCAGCCGCCTTACGGGCACACAAGAGACCCAGTACTTC.

This clonotype was seen ten or more times. This chain joins TRBV5-1 and TRBJ1-2; no clear D. V lost 2 bases, J lost 6 bases, and 8 bases lay in between. CDR3 length equals 12 residues. The V gene's germline CDR1 is SGHRS and CDR2 YFSETQ. The CDR3 is CASSFDGDGYTF. DNA for the CDR3: TGCGCCAGCAGCTTTGATGGTGATGGCTACACCTTC.

This chain connects TRBV10-3 to TRBJ2-1, with TRBD2 matching 10 bases. This CDR3 has 14 amino acids. J lost 4 bases, V lost 3 bases, and 0 bases had no gene match. The germline V gene encodes CDR1 ENHRY and CDR2 SYGVKD. Here the CDR3 DNA reads TGTGCCATCAGTGATAGCGGGAGGTACAATGAGCAGTTCTTC. Amino acid sequence: CAISDSGRYNEQFF.

This clonotype has a count of ten or more. This rearrangement joins TRBV30 to TRBJ1-2, with TRBD1 matching over 8 bases. Per the germline V gene, CDR1 is GTSNPN and CDR2 is SVGIG (reference sequence). V shed 0 bases and J 9 bases; nucleotides not matched to a gene: 12. This CDR3 comprises 15 residues. CDR3 amino acids: CAWSVAFNRGDSYTF. CDR3 bases: TGTGCCTGGAGTGTAGCCTTCAACAGGGGGGATAGCTACACCTTC.

The sample holds many counts of this clonotype. The J gene is TRBJ2-7, the V gene TRBV2; 9 bases align to TRBD1. The CDR3 runs 16 residues. The germline V gene encodes CDR1 SNHLY and CDR2 FYNNEI. Trimming removed 6 bases from V and 2 bases from J; junction bases left unmatched: 11. CDR3 sequence reads: CASRERRGTGTYEQYF. In DNA form, the CDR3 reads TGTGCCAGCAGGGAACGGAGAGGGACAGGGACCTACGAGCAGTACTTC.

This clonotype was seen ten or more times. The chain recombines TRBV28 with TRBJ1-5; tentative D call: TRBD1 (5 bases). The length of the CDR3 is 15 residues. V was shortened by 11 bases and J by 1 base, with 18 bases between the two germline ends. Germline CDR1 is MDHEN and CDR2 is SYDVKM. CDR3: CAAKQRGMSNQPQHF. CDR3 coding DNA: TGTGCCGCAAAGCAGCGGGGGATGAGCAATCAGCCCCAGCATTTT.

The table lists this clonotype with many counts. CDR3 protein: CASSETPYSNQPQHF. CDR3 DNA sequence: TGTGCCAGCAGTGAAACCCCCTATAGCAATCAGCCCCAGCATTTT. V and J are TRBV6-1 and TRBJ1-5, with D hard to call. Trimming cost V 2 bases and J 0 bases, with 8 bases left between them. Per the germline V gene, CDR1 is MNHNS and CDR2 is SASEGT. This CDR3 is 15 amino acids long.

This clonotype was found many times. The chain employs TRBV29-1 and TRBJ2-2; weak D call: TRBD1 (5 bases). Trimming cost V 3 bases and J 5 bases, with 13 bases left between them. There are 14 residues in the CDR3. CDR1 and CDR2 from the germline V gene are SQVTM and ANQGSEA. CDR3 sequence: CSVEYRGWTGELFF. The CDR3 DNA is TGCAGCGTTGAGTATAGGGGTTGGACCGGGGAGCTGTTTTTT.

This clonotype was observed many times. V and J are TRBV9 and TRBJ2-3; the match to TRBD1 covers 9 bases. CDR3 length: 17 residues. V lost 3 bases to trimming and J lost 1 base; unmatched junction nucleotides: 9. Per germline, CDR1 SGDLS and CDR2 YYNGEE. CDR3 sequence reads: CASSAPMGQGRTDTQYF. CDR3 bases: TGTGCCAGCAGCGCCCCAATGGGACAGGGTCGCACAGATACGCAGTATTTT.

Comments on this clonotype: A single base is all that separates this from a far larger clone, so a read error is likely. J is TRBJ2-7 and V is TRBV4-3; TRBD2 matches 13 bases. CDR3 length: 15 amino acids. The germline gives CDR1 LGHNA, CDR2 YSLEER. DNA for the CDR3: TGCGCCAGCAGCCCCGGGACTAGCGGGATATACGAGCTGTACTTC. It translates to CASSPGTSGIYELYF.

At least ten counts were recorded for this clonotype. The chain combines TRBV2 with TRBJ2-7; D unresolved. The CDR3 has 13 residues. The V gene lost 6 bases and the J gene lost 4 bases, with 13 bases spanning the gap. Germline CDR1 and CDR2: SNHLY and FYNNEI. In nucleotides, the CDR3 is TGTGCCAGCAGCGAGAAATTTATGTACGAGCAGTACTTC. This translates into CASSEKFMYEQYF.

This clonotype was counted at least ten times. The chain combines TRBV30 with TRBJ1-2; D call uncertain. The CDR3 covers 14 residues. Trimming took 0 bases from V and 3 from J, leaving 11 bases between them. In germline, CDR1 is GTSNPN, CDR2 SVGIG (reference sequence). CDR3 residues: CAWSVQEGDYGYTF. Here the CDR3 DNA reads TGTGCCTGGAGTGTACAAGAGGGCGACTATGGCTACACCTTC.

A remark on this clonotype: A far more abundant clone sits one base away, making this likely a read error. This rearrangement joins TRBV5-1 to TRBJ2-1, with TRBD1 matching 7 bases. Per germline, CDR1 SGHRS and CDR2 YFSETQ. Trimming removed 1 base from V and 10 bases from J; junction bases left unmatched: 14. The CDR3 covers 16 residues. CDR3 DNA: TGCGCCAGCAGCTTGAGTCTCTCACAGGGGACCTACGAGCAGTTCTTC. Translation: CASSLSLSQGTYEQFF.

In this sample, this clonotype turned up many times. The rearrangement uses TRBV25-1 and TRBJ1-2; D not resolved. Germline CDR1 reads MGHDK; CDR2 reads SYGVNS. The V and J ends lost 5 bases and 5 bases respectively, with 12 bases between them. The CDR3 loop spans 13 amino acids. This CDR3 reads CASSLLGGYGYTF. The DNA of the CDR3 is TGTGCCAGCAGTCTGTTGGGTGGATATGGCTACACCTTC.

This clonotype was observed at least ten times. The chain couples TRBV6-2 or TRBV6-3 to TRBJ2-2; 15 bases line up with TRBD2. The ends lost 2 bases at V and 4 bases at J; junction bases unmatched: 2. Germline CDR1 MNHEY, CDR2 SVGEGT. The CDR3 sequence is 17 residues long. The CDR3, as DNA: TGTGCCAGCAGTTACCCGGGACTAGCGGGGGGCACCGGGGAGCTGTTTTTT. This gives the protein CASSYPGLAGGTGELFF.

As regards this clonotype: A much larger clone differs from this one at a single base, so this may be a read error. The chain recombines TRBV20-1 with TRBJ1-2; TRBD1 agrees at 7 bases. Trimming removed 7 bases from V and 8 bases from J; junction bases left unmatched: 19. This CDR3 contains 15 residues. Germline CDR1 reads DFQATT; CDR2 reads SNEGSKA (reference sequence). CDR3 region: CSVKEIGGIRTGYTF. The DNA of the CDR3 is TGCAGTGTTAAGGAGATAGGGGGCATTAGGACGGGCTACACCTTC.

As regards this clonotype: This likely came from a read error, as a far larger clone is one base away. The chain carries TRBV5-4 and TRBJ2-7, with 9 positions matching TRBD1. From germline, CDR1 is SGHNT and CDR2 YYREEE (reference sequence). V dropped 4 bases and J dropped 7; count of bases not matched to a gene: 15. This CDR3 contains 16 residues. CDR3 coding DNA: TGTGCCAGCAGCGGTTCCGGGACAGGGACCTACAATGAGCAGTACTTC. The encoded protein is CASSGSGTGTYNEQYF.

Ten or more counts support this clonotype. J is TRBJ2-1 and V is TRBV6-2 or TRBV6-3; 15 bases map to TRBD2. Germline lookup yields CDR1 MNHEY and CDR2 SVGEGT. The CDR3 consists of 19 residues. The V and J ends lost 4 bases and 7 bases, in that order; junction bases with no gene match: 14. The CDR3 is CASSFAGTSGRILVNEQFF. CDR3 nucleotides: TGTGCCAGCAGTTTCGCTGGGACTAGCGGGAGGATCCTTGTGAATGAGCAGTTCTTC.

Many counts were recorded for this clonotype. The V call is TRBV29-1, the J call TRBJ2-7; 10 nucleotides match TRBD2. V was clipped by 6 bases and J by 2 bases; unmatched bases: 1. CDR3 length: 12 amino acids. Per the germline V gene, CDR1 is SQVTM and CDR2 is ANQGSEA. This CDR3 reads CSVLAGTYEQYF. CDR3 sequence (DNA): TGCAGCGTACTAGCGGGAACCTACGAGCAGTACTTC.

At least ten counts were recorded for this clonotype. V and J are TRBV6-2 or TRBV6-3 and TRBJ2-3, with TRBD2 matching over 9 bases. Trimming cost V 4 bases and J 4 bases; bases outside gene matches: 6. CDR3 size: 15 residues. Germline V lookup: CDR1 MNHEY, CDR2 SVGEGT. Here the CDR3 DNA reads TGTGCCAGCAGTTGGGGTAGCGGGAGAGCAGATACGCAGTATTTT. Translation: CASSWGSGRADTQYF.

This clonotype was seen a few times. The chain joins TRBV27 to TRBJ2-5, with 10 bases that match TRBD2. Germline CDR1 MNHEY, CDR2 SMNVEV (reference sequence). This CDR3 spans 15 amino acids. The J segment lost 2 bases and the V segment lost 5 bases, leaving 5 bases of the junction unmatched. The CDR3 coding sequence is TGTGCCAGCAGTCACGGGACTAGCGCGCAAGAGACCCAGTACTTC. It encodes CASSHGTSAQETQYF.

This clonotype showed up many times. CDR3 DNA: TGCGCCAGCAGCTACAGGGGACAAGAGACCCAGTACTTC. Encoded protein: CASSYRGQETQYF. The chain has TRBV4-3 and TRBJ2-5; TRBD1 matches 7 bases. V trimming: 5 bases; J trimming: 2 bases; junction bases outside the gene matches: 2. Germline-derived CDR1 and CDR2 are LGHNA and YSLEER. This CDR3 has 13 residues.